The subject of this entry is one T cell receptor beta chain. Antigen specificity is unknown. This record belongs to a study of cytomegalovirus exposure and HLA in healthy donors. Study results and limitations: Both high specificity and high sensitivity reportedly marked the classifier's diagnosis of cytomegalovirus status.

The V segment lost 4 bases and the J segment 3 bases; nucleotides outside the gene matches: 4. There are 15 residues in the CDR3. The germline gives CDR1 SGDLS, CDR2 YYNGEE. The PCR had 60 Vbeta and 13 Jbeta primers. Data came from immunoSEQ multiplex PCR; TCRdb stores just in-frame clones and leaves some out. The sample contains some 130,000 clones, about four fifths of which appear only once. All donors participated as healthy donors of bone marrow. The genes are TRBV9 and TRBJ2-3, with 11 bases aligning to TRBD2. The clonotype comes from a female donor in good health and CMV-seronegative. Specimen: PBMCs. Here the CDR3 DNA reads TGTGCCAGCAGCCCTCGACTAGCGGGAACAGATACGCAGTATTTT. Protein: CASSPRLAGTDTQYF.